This T cell receptor (beta chain) was observed in a study of beta chain features in type 1 diabetes. Across the study: Analysis included around 100 million sorted cells drawn from all samples.

Points on this clone: What it recognizes is unknown.

V was trimmed by 5 bases and J by 1 base, leaving 12 bases between them. This CDR3 contains 15 residues. Germline CDR1 reads SNHLY; CDR2 reads FYNNEI. Study-wide results and caveats: Patients with Type 1 diabetes showed moderately but significantly shorter TCRB CDR3s in all four CD4+ subsets.

All of the isolated RNA was reverse transcribed, so expressed TCRB transcripts were sequenced. Libraries were prepared by immunoSEQ multiplex PCR; TCRdb keeps only in-frame clonotypes and omits some of them. The profile covers 40,000 to 65,000 clones, with 63% appearing a single time and 0.29% taken by the ten largest. The chain has TRBV2 and TRBJ1-5; D might be TRBD1 (5 bases). Sequenced: stem cell memory CD4+ T cells from blood. The TCR sequence derives from a woman in her 30s with type 1 diabetes. The CDR3, as DNA: TGTGCCAGCAGTCTATCTAGGGGAAGCAATCAGCCCCAGCATTTT. Translated, it gives CASSLSRGSNQPQHF. Complete variable domain (other parts from reference TRBV2 and TRBJ1-5): EPEVTQTPSHQVTQMGQEVILRCVPISNHLYFYWYRQILGQKVEFLVSFYNNEISEKSEIFDDQFSVERPDGSNFTLKIRSTKLEDSAMYFCASSLSRGSNQPQHFGDGTRLSIL.